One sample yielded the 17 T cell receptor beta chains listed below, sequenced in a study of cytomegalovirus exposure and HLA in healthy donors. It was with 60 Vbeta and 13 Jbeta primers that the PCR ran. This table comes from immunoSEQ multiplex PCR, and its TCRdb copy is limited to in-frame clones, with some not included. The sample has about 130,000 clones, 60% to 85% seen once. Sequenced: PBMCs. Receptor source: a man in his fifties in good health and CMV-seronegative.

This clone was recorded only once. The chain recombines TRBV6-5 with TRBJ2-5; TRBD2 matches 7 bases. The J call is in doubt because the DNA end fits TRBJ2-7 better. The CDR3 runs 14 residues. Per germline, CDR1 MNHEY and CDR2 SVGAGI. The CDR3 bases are TGTGCCAGCAGTTCCTACGCTAGCGGCTACGAGCAGTACTTC. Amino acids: CASSSYASGYEQYF.

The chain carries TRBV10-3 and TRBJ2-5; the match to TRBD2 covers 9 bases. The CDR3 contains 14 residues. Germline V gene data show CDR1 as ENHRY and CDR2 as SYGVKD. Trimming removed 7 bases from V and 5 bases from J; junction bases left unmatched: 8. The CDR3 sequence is CAITSGLALETQYF. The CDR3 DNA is TGTGCCATCACCTCGGGACTAGCCCTGGAGACCCAGTACTTC.

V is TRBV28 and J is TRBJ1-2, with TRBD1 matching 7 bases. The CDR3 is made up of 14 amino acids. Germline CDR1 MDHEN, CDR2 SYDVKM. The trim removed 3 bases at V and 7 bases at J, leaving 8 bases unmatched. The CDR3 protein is CASSFGQGVSGYTF. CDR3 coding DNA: TGTGCCAGCAGTTTTGGGCAGGGGGTAAGTGGCTACACCTTC.

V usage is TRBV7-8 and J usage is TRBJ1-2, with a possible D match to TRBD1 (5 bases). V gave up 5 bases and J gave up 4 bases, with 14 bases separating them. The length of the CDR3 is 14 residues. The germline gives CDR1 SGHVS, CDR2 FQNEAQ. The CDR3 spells CASSQSRVAYGYTF. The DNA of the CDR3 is TGTGCCAGCAGCCAATCCAGGGTTGCCTATGGCTACACCTTC.

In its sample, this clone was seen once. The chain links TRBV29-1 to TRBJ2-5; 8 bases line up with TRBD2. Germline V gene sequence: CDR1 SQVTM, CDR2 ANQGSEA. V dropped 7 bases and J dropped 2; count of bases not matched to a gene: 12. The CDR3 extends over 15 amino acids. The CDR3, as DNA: TGCAGCGCACCTCGCTCGGGCGGGGGGCAAGAGACCCAGTACTTC. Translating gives CSAPRSGGGQETQYF.

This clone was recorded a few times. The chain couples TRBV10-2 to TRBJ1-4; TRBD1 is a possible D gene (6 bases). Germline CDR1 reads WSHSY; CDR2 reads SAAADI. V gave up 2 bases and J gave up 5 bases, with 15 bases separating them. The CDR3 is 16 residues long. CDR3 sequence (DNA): TGCGCCAGCAGTGAGGACCTGGACAGCTTAAATGAAAAACTGTTTTTT. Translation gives CASSEDLDSLNEKLFF.

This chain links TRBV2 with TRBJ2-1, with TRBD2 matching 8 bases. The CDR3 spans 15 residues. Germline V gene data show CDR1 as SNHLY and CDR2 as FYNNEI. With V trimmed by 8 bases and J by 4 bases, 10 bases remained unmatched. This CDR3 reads CASGPSGQTYNEQFF. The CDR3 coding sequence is TGTGCCAGCGGCCCTAGCGGGCAGACTTACAATGAGCAGTTCTTC.

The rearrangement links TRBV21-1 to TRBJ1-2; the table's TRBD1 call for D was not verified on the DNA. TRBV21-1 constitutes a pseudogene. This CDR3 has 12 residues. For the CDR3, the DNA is TGTGCCAGCAGCAGGGGCTTCTATGGCTACACCTTC. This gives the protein CASSRGFYGYTF.

In nucleotides, the CDR3 is TGCAGCGTTTCTACAGGGGGCAAAGAGACCCAGTACTTC. It codes for CSVSTGGKETQYF. V gene TRBV29-1 combines with J gene TRBJ2-5, with 9 bases lining up with TRBD1. V dropped 5 bases and J dropped 3; count of bases not matched to a gene: 4. The CDR3 spans 13 residues. CDR1 is SQVTM and CDR2 is ANQGSEA in the germline V gene.

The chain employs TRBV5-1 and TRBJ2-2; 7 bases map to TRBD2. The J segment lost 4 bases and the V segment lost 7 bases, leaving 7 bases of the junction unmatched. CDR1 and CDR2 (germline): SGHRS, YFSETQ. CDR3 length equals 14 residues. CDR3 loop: CASRLRGSTGELFF. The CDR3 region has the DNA TGCGCCAGCCGCCTGCGGGGGAGCACCGGGGAGCTGTTTTTT.

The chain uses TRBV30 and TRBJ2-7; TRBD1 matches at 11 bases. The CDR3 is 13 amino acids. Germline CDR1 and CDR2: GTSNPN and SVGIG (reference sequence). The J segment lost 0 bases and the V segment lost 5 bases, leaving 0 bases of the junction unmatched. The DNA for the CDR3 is TGTGCCTGGGGGACAGGGGGCTCCTACGAGCAGTACTTC. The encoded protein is CAWGTGGSYEQYF.

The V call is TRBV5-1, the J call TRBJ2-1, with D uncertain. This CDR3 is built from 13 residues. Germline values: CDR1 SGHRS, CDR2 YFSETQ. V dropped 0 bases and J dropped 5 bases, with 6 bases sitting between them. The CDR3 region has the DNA TGCGCCAGCAGCTTGGGACTGGACAATGAGCAGTTCTTC. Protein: CASSLGLDNEQFF.

The CDR3 DNA sequence: TGCAGTAGGGATAGGGGCACTGAAGCTTTCTTT. This encodes CSRDRGTEAFF. The chain is built from TRBV20-1 and TRBJ1-1; D is possibly TRBD1 (5 bases). Germline V gene data show CDR1 as DFQATT and CDR2 as SNEGSKA (reference sequence). V was clipped by 8 bases and J by 4 bases, with 11 bases between them. The CDR3 has 11 amino acids.

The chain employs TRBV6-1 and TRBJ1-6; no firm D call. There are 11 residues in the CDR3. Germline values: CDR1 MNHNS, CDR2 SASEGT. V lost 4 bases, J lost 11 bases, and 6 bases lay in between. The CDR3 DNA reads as TGTGCCAGCAGTGCTAAACCACCCCTCCACTTT. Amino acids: CASSAKPPLHF.

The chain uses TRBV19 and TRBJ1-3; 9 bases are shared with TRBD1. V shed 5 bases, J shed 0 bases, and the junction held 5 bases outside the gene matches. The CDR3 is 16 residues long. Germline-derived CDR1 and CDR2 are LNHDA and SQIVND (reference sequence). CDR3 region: CASSYGTGRSGNTIYF. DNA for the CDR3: TGTGCCAGTAGTTACGGGACAGGGCGCTCTGGAAACACCATATATTTT. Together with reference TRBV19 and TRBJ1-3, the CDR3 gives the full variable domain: DGGITQSPKYLFRKEGQNVTLSCEQNLNHDAMYWYRQDPGQGLRLIYYSQIVNDFQKGDIAEGYSVSREKKESFPLTVTSAQKNPTAFYLCASSYGTGRSGNTIYFGEGSWLTVV.

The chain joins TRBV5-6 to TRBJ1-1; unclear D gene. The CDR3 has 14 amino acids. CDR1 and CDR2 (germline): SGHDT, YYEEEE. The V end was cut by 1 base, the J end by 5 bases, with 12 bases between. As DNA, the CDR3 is TGTGCCAGCAGCTTGCAGCCGGAGGAGACTGAAGCTTTCTTT. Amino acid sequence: CASSLQPEETEAFF.

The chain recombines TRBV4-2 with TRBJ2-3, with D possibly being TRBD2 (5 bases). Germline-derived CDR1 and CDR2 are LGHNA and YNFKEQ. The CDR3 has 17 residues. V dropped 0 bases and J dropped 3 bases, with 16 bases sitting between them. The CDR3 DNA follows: TGTGCCAGCAGCCAAGACCCATGGACCCCGGGGACAGATACGCAGTATTTT. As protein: CASSQDPWTPGTDTQYF.